The present T cell receptor beta chain was sequenced within a study of response to subunit inactivated influenza vaccine. MiXCR, applied by TCRdb to the RT-PCR reads, yields one record per CDR3 protein. The sample has more than 500,000 distinct CDR3 sequences, around 10% seen once. CDR1 is DFQATT, CDR2 SNEGSKA, per germline (reference sequence). Trimming at V came to 6 bases and at J to 4 bases, leaving 4 bases not matched to a gene. The CDR3 contains 14 residues. These data were also reused for a study on T cells expressing NK-cell markers. This second study says: Beta-chain TCR cDNA was generated via 5'RACE template switching with UMIs.

The input for sequencing was PBMCs from blood, taken on the day of vaccination. The TCR comes from a man aged 45-60 years who received an inactivated influenza vaccine. The rearrangement links TRBV20-1 to TRBJ2-3, with 13 bases identical to TRBD2. CDR3 protein: CSARLAGGSDTQYF. The CDR3 bases are TGCAGTGCGAGACTAGCGGGGGGTTCAGATACGCAGTATTTT.